This TCR beta chain was sequenced during a study of beta chain features in type 1 diabetes. Whole-study context: When patients were set against healthy donors, age, gender and cell yields were similar. Study-level findings and limits: For TCRB rearrangement, an influence of HLA type remained unresolved here. Compared with healthy donors, patients appeared to share more similar naive, central memory and regulatory TCRB repertoires. Moderate yet significant TCRB CDR3 shortening was seen in Type 1 diabetes patients in all four CD4+ subsets. Over-representation of high TCR-expressing cells was a possible consequence of cDNA sequencing.

From germline, CDR1 is MDHEN and CDR2 SYDVKM. This CDR3 spans 13 amino acids. The V gene lost 9 bases and the J gene lost 4 bases, with 16 bases spanning the gap. For this clone: Its antigen is not known.

Expressed TCRB transcripts were sequenced after all isolated RNA was converted to cDNA. Clones were sequenced by immunoSEQ multiplex PCR, and TCRdb holds only the in-frame ones, with some missing. The sample holds 400,000 or so clones; 9.5% to 10% are singletons and the top ten take around 0.66%. The clonotype comes from a man aged 30-40 years with type 1 diabetes. Input material: central memory CD4+ T cells from blood. V gene TRBV28 combines with J gene TRBJ2-7, with D possibly matching TRBD1 (6 bases). The CDR3 spells CASTNRVGYEQYF. Here the CDR3 DNA reads TGTGCCAGTACGAACAGGGTAGGGTACGAGCAGTACTTC.